A single sample gave rise to the 17 T cell receptor beta chains below, sequenced in a study of human T cells and chemical hapten exposure (dated by TCRdb to the early 2020s). The time point label, read with the paper, signifies: patch test 3, about 24 weeks after DPC sensitization. The sample's treatment or condition label is to be understood as: therapeutic diphenylcyclopropenone sensitization with weekly scalp DPC. Library preparation employed RACE. Sequencing relied on a NextSeq 500. TCRdb cleaned the public reads at Q25 with fastp, built clones with MiXCR and kept in-frame beta chains. Each entry merges the rows of one CDR3 protein and shows their most common DNA and genes. This sample holds roughly 90,000 distinct CDR3 sequences; roughly 11% were observed only once. Around 1% of the sample comes from the top ten. The sample was whole blood, taken in connection with sensitization to the hapten diphenylcyclopropenone (DPC). These receptors were obtained from a woman under 40 with alopecia areata. Some clones in this sample may be carry-over from other donors' samples.

This clonotype showed up many times. One base away lies a much larger clone, so this may be a sequencing read error. V is TRBV5-6 and J is TRBJ1-1; no clear D gene. With 1 base removed from V and 1 base from J, the gap between germline ends came to 5 bases. The CDR3 has 13 residues. Germline V gene sequence: CDR1 SGHDT, CDR2 YYEEEE. The CDR3 DNA sequence: TGTGCCAGCAGCTTGACACGGAACACTGAAGCTTTCTTT. Its protein product is CASSLTRNTEAFF.

In this sample, this clonotype turned up a few times. V usage is TRBV4-1 and J usage is TRBJ2-1, with D possibly being TRBD1 (7 bases). This CDR3 comprises 15 residues. Germline V gene lookup returns CDR1 MGHRA and CDR2 YSYEKL. Trimming stripped 2 bases from V and 0 bases from J, with 8 bases between. The CDR3 sequence: CASSQQGGSYNEQFF. The CDR3 DNA is TGCGCCAGCAGCCAACAGGGGGGCTCCTACAATGAGCAGTTCTTC.

The genes are TRBV7-2 and TRBJ1-3, with TRBD1 identical over 9 bases. The CDR3 sequence is 15 residues long. The J segment lost 4 bases and the V segment lost 3 bases, leaving 4 bases of the junction unmatched. The germline CDR1 and CDR2 sequences are SGHTA and FQGNSA. For the CDR3, the DNA is TGTGCCAGCAGCTTCGGGACAGGGAAGGGAAACACCATATATTTT. Residues: CASSFGTGKGNTIYF.

The chain has TRBV20-1 and TRBJ1-5; D gene uncertain. There are 15 residues in the CDR3. V was pared by 0 bases and J by 0 bases, with 9 bases between. CDR1 and CDR2 (germline): DFQATT, SNEGSKA (reference sequence). Written as DNA, the CDR3 is TGCAGTGCTAGAGATTATGTGGATAGCAATCAGCCCCAGCATTTT. It is translated as CSARDYVDSNQPQHF.

This clonotype appeared many times. CDR3 bases: TGTGCCAGCAGCCCTCCAAGGAGGACCTACGAGCAGTACGTC. The encoded protein is CASSPPRRTYEQYV. The chain is built from TRBV6-2 or TRBV6-3 and TRBJ2-7; D perhaps matches TRBD2 (5 bases). Deletions cut 6 bases from V and 2 bases from J, with 14 bases between. CDR3 length: 14 residues. Germline values: CDR1 MNHEY, CDR2 SVGEGT.

This clonotype was seen only a few times. The chain combines TRBV18 with TRBJ2-2; possible D gene TRBD2, 6 bases. The CDR3 loop spans 15 amino acids. With 2 bases removed from V and 3 bases from J, the gap between germline ends came to 10 bases. Germline loops: CDR1 KGHSH, CDR2 LQKENI. The CDR3 protein is CASSPSGSDTGELFF. The CDR3 DNA reads TGTGCCAGCTCACCATCCGGGAGTGACACCGGGGAGCTGTTTTTT. The variable domain in full, completed from reference TRBV18 and TRBJ2-2, reads NAGVMQNPRHLVRRRGQEARLRCSPMKGHSHVYWYRQLPEEGLKFMVYLQKENIIDESGMPKERFSAEFPKEGPSILRIQQVVRGDSAAYFCASSPSGSDTGELFFGEGSRLTVL.

The chain joins TRBV10-3 to TRBJ2-2, with D perhaps matching TRBD1 (5 bases). Germline V gene data show CDR1 as ENHRY and CDR2 as SYGVKD. The CDR3 is made up of 13 amino acids. V lost 11 bases and J lost 1, with 11 bases in between. CDR3 loop: CAAQGQNTGELFF. The CDR3 DNA sequence: TGTGCCGCCCAGGGTCAGAACACCGGGGAGCTGTTTTTT.

This clonotype was detected many times. CDR3 region: CATSIWGRGNEQFF. For the CDR3, the DNA is TGTGCCACCAGCATTTGGGGTAGGGGGAATGAGCAGTTCTTC. The rearrangement links TRBV15 to TRBJ2-1, with D maybe TRBD1 (6 bases). The germline V gene has CDR1 LNHNV and CDR2 YYDKDF (reference sequence). The V gene lost 4 bases and the J gene lost 7 bases, with 14 bases spanning the gap. The CDR3 is 14 amino acids.

The table lists this clonotype with many counts. V usage is TRBV20-1 and J usage is TRBJ2-5, with 8 positions matching TRBD2. The germline V gene encodes CDR1 DFQATT and CDR2 SNEGSKA (reference sequence). V dropped 0 bases and J dropped 5; count of bases not matched to a gene: 8. The CDR3 has 15 amino acids. In DNA form, the CDR3 reads TGCAGTGCTAGAGATGGCCGGGGGGGCCCTGAGACCCAGTACTTC. The encoded protein is CSARDGRGGPETQYF.

This clonotype was recorded a few times. The chain employs TRBV6-1 and TRBJ2-5; no reliable D call. The CDR3 loop spans 15 amino acids. Looked up from germline, CDR1 is MNHNS and CDR2 is SASEGT. V lost 0 bases to trimming and J lost 0 bases, with 8 bases between them. CDR3 region: CASSEAAVYQETQYF. CDR3 DNA sequence: TGTGCCAGCAGTGAAGCGGCAGTCTACCAAGAGACCCAGTACTTC.

This clonotype was observed a handful of times. The J gene is TRBJ2-1, the V gene TRBV6-2 or TRBV6-3, with 7 bases that match TRBD2. Germline loops: CDR1 MNHEY, CDR2 SVGEGT. The J segment lost 14 bases and the V segment lost 8 bases, leaving 15 bases of the junction unmatched. The length of the CDR3 is 13 residues. The CDR3 spells CASFNGVGGSKFF. The CDR3 DNA is TGTGCCAGCTTCAACGGGGTTGGCGGGAGCAAGTTCTTC.

This clonotype was seen ten or more times. This chain links TRBV5-4 with TRBJ2-5; tentative D call: TRBD2 (6 bases). CDR3 length equals 16 residues. Trimming took off 2 bases at V and 5 bases at J, with 19 bases between the two ends. Looked up from germline, CDR1 is SGHNT and CDR2 is YYREEE (reference sequence). The CDR3 spells CASSFKTGSEAETQYF. DNA for the CDR3: TGTGCCAGCAGCTTTAAAACCGGGAGCGAAGCGGAGACCCAGTACTTC.

The chain uses TRBV25-1 and TRBJ2-5; 7 bases line up with TRBD2. The J segment lost 5 bases and the V segment lost 10 bases, leaving 7 bases of the junction unmatched. Germline V CDR1 and CDR2: MGHDK, SYGVNS. CDR3 length: 12 residues. The CDR3 DNA sequence: TGTGCCACCGCCGCGGGAGTCGAGACCCAGTACTTC. Its translation is CATAAGVETQYF.

The V gene is TRBV27, the J gene TRBJ1-6, with D possibly TRBD1 on 5 matching bases. Trimming removed 6 bases at V and 9 bases at J, with 15 bases between. This CDR3 is 14 amino acids long. CDR1 and CDR2 (germline): MNHEY, SMNVEV (reference sequence). CDR3 DNA sequence: TGTGCCAGCAGATGGACAAGCTGGGGTTCACCCCTCCACTTT. It specifies CASRWTSWGSPLHF.

The sample holds many counts of this clonotype. This chain joins TRBV6-1 and TRBJ1-5; 7 nucleotides align to TRBD1. V dropped 7 bases and J dropped 5; count of bases not matched to a gene: 14. The CDR3 has 16 amino acids. Per the germline V gene, CDR1 is MNHNS and CDR2 is SASEGT. The CDR3 is CASNKGKGASDQPQHF. The CDR3 nucleotides are TGTGCCAGCAATAAAGGGAAGGGGGCGTCAGATCAGCCCCAGCATTTT.

This clonotype was detected ten times or more. The chain is built from TRBV7-2 and TRBJ1-5; D is ambiguous. V was pared by 0 bases and J by 6 bases, with 6 bases between. Germline CDR1 reads SGHTA; CDR2 reads FQGNSA. CDR3 length: 13 amino acids. CDR3 nucleotide sequence: TGTGCCAGCAGCTTAGCACGGCCTCAGCCCCAGCATTTT. This gives the protein CASSLARPQPQHF.

This clonotype was recorded at least ten times. This chain links TRBV7-9 with TRBJ2-3, with unresolved D. There are 14 residues in the CDR3. Germline CDR1 is SEHNR and CDR2 is FQNEAQ (reference sequence). V was pared by 1 base and J by 0 bases, with 5 bases between. As DNA, the CDR3 is TGTGCCAGCAGCTTAGGTTCTAGCACAGATACGCAGTATTTT. Its translation: CASSLGSSTDTQYF.